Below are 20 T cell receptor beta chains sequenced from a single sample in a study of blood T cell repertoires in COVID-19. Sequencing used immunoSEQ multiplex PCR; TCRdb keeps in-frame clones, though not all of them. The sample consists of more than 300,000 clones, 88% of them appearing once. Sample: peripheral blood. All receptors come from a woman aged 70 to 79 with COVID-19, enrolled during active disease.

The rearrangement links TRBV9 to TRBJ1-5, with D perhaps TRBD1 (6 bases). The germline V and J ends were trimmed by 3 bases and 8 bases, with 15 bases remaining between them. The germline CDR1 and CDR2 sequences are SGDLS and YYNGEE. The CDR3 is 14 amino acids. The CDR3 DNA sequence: TGTGCCAGCAGCGCCTCAACAGGGAGTGAGCCCCAGCATTTT. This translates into CASSASTGSEPQHF.

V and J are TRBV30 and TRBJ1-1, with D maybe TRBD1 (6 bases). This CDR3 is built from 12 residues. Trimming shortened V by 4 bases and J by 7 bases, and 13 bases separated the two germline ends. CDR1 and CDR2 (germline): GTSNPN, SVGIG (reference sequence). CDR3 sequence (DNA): TGTGCCTGGACGACGGACAGCCATGAAGCTTTCTTT. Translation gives CAWTTDSHEAFF.

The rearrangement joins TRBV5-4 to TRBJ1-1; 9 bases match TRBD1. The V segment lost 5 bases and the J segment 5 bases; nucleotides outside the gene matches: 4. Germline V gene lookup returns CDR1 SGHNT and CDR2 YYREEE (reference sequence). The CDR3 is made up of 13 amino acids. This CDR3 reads CASRQTGGTEAFF. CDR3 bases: TGTGCCAGCAGACAGACAGGGGGGACTGAAGCTTTCTTT.

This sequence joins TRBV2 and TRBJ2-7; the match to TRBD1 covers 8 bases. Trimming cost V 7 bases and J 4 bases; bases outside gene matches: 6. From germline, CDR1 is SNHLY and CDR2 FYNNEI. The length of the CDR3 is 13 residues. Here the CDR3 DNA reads TGTGCCAGCACGACGGACAGGGCTTACGAGCAGTACTTC. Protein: CASTTDRAYEQYF.

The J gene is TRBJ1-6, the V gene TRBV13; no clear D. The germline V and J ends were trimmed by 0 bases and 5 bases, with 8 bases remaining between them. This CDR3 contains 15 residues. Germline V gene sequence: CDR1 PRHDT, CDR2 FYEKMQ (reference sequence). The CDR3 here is CASSLGRRDNSPLHF. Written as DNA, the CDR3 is TGTGCCAGCAGCTTAGGTCGGCGGGATAATTCACCCCTCCACTTT.

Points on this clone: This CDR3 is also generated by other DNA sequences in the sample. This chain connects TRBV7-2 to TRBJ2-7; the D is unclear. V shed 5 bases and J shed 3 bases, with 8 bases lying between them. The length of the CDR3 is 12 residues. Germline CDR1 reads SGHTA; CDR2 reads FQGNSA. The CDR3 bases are TGTGCCAGCAGCCAAACAAGCTACGAGCAGTACTTC. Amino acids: CASSQTSYEQYF.

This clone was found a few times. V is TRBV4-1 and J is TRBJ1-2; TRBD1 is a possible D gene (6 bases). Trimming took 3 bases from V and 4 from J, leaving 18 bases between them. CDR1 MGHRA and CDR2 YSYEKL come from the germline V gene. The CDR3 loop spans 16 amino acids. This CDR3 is CASSHNTGTKGYGYTF. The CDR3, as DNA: TGCGCCAGCAGCCATAATACCGGGACAAAAGGCTATGGCTACACCTTC.

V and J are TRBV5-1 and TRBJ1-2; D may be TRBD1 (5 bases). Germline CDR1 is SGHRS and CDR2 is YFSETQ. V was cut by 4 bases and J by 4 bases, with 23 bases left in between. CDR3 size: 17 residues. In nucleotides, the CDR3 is TGCGCCAGCAGCCCGGCGCGGACAACATGGGGTTTCTATGGCTACACCTTC. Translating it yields CASSPARTTWGFYGYTF.

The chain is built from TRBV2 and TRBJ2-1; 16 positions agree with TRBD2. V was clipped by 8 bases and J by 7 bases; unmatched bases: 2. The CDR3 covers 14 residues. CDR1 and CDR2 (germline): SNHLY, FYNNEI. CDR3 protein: CASGTSGGANEQFF. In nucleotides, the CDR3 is TGTGCCAGCGGGACTAGCGGGGGGGCGAATGAGCAGTTCTTC. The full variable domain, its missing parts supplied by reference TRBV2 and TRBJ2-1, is EPEVTQTPSHQVTQMGQEVILRCVPISNHLYFYWYRQILGQKVEFLVSFYNNEISEKSEIFDDQFSVERPDGSNFTLKIRSTKLEDSAMYFCASGTSGGANEQFFGPGTRLTVL.

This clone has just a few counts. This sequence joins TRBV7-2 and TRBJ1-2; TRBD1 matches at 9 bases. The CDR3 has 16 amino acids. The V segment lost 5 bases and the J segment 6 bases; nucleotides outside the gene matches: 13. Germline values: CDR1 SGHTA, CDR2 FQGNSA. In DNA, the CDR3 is TGTGCCAGCAGCCCAAGACCGGGACAGGGTGGGGATGGCTACACCTTC. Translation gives CASSPRPGQGGDGYTF. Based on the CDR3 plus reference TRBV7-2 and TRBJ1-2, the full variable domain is GAGVSQSPSNKVTEKGKDVELRCDPISGHTALYWYRQSLGQGLEFLIYFQGNSAPDKSGLPSDRFSAERTGGSVSTLTIQRTQQEDSAVYLCASSPRPGQGGDGYTFGSGTRLTVV.

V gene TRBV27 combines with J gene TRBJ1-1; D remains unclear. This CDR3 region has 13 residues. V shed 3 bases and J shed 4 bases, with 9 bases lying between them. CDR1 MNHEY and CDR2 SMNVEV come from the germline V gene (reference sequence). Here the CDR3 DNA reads TGTGCCAGCAGTTTGTTGCGGGGCACTGAAGCTTTCTTT. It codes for CASSLLRGTEAFF.

CDR3 sequence reads: CSVVRQGITEAFF. CDR3 DNA: TGCAGCGTTGTTCGCCAGGGGATCACTGAAGCTTTCTTT. The chain joins TRBV29-1 to TRBJ1-1; D is possibly TRBD1 (6 bases). CDR1 is SQVTM, CDR2 ANQGSEA, per germline. The CDR3 sequence is 13 residues long. Trimming shortened V by 4 bases and J by 4 bases, and 13 bases separated the two germline ends.

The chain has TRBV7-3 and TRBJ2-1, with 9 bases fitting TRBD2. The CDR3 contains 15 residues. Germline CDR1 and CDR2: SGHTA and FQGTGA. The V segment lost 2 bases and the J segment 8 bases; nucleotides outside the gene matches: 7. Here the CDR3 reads CASSLAGGPDYEQFF. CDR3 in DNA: TGTGCCAGCAGCTTAGCGGGGGGGCCGGATTATGAGCAGTTCTTC.

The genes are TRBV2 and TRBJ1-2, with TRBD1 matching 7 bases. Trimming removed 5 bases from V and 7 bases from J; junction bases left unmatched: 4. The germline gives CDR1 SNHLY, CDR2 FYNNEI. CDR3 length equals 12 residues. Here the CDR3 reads CASSIDRAGYTF. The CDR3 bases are TGTGCCAGCAGTATCGACAGGGCTGGCTACACCTTC.

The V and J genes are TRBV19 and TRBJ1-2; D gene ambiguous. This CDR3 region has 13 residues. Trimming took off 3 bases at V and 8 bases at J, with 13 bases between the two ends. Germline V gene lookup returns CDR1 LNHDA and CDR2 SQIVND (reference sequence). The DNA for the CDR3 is TGTGCCAGTAGTATTACATCAAATCTCGGCTACACCTTC. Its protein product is CASSITSNLGYTF.

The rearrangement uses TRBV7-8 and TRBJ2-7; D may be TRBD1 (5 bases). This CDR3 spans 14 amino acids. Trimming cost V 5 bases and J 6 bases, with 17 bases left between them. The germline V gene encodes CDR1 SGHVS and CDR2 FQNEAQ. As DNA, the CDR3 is TGTGCCAGCAGCCCTGGAAATCTCAGGGCCGAGCAGTACTTC. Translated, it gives CASSPGNLRAEQYF.

The CDR3 here is CASRTGQGGYTF. The CDR3 DNA follows: TGTGCCAGCAGGACAGGACAGGGCGGCTACACCTTC. The rearrangement joins TRBV5-6 to TRBJ1-2; 8 nucleotides align to TRBD1. The germline V gene encodes CDR1 SGHDT and CDR2 YYEEEE. The CDR3 contains 12 residues. V shed 5 bases, J shed 8 bases, and the junction held 5 bases outside the gene matches.

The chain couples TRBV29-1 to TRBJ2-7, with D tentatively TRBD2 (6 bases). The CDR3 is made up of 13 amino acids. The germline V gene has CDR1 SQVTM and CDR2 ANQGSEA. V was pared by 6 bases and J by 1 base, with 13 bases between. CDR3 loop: CSVGGVLSYEQYF. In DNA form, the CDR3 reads TGCAGCGTCGGAGGGGTCTTGTCCTACGAGCAGTACTTC.

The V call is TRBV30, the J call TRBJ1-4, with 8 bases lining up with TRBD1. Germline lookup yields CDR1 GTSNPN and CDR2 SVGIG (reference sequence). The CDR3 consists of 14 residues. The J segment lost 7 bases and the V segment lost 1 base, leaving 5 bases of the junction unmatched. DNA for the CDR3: TGTGCCTGGAGTGCCGGGACAGGCGGTGAAAAACTGTTTTTT. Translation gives CAWSAGTGGEKLFF.

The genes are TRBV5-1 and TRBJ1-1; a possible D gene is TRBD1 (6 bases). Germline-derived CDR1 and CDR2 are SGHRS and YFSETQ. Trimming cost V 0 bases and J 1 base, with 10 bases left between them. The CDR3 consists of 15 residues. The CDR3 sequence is CASSLAGHSNTEAFF. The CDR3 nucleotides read TGCGCCAGCAGCTTGGCGGGACACTCGAACACTGAAGCTTTCTTT.